This T cell receptor (beta chain) stems from a study of T cells in Graves' hyperthyroidism and ophthalmopathy. In this sample, this clonotype turned up many times. These patients, aged 18 to 65, had recently diagnosed hyperthyroidism lasting under 2 months. Fresh peripheral blood, 10 ml, was the source of the PBMCs. CDR1 and CDR2 from the germline V gene are DFQATT and SNEGSKA (reference sequence). This CDR3 region has 16 residues. Trimming cost V 3 bases and J 3 bases; bases outside gene matches: 13. Amplified regions were TCR beta CDR3 sequences from RNA transcripts. Researchers ran a first-round RT-PCR on the TCR CDR3 using the HTBI primer set. TCRdb itself ran the multiplex PCR reads through MiXCR, one entry per CDR3 protein. The sample lists hundreds of thousands of distinct CDR3 sequences; 14% were seen once.

The chain employs TRBV20-1 and TRBJ2-7; 8 nucleotides match TRBD1. Material for sequencing was blood. This clonotype was sampled from a young woman with Graves' hyperthyroidism. The CDR3: CSASLPSGQGIYEQYF. The CDR3 DNA follows: TGCAGTGCTAGTCTCCCATCAGGACAGGGAATCTACGAGCAGTACTTC.